The 23 T cell receptor beta chains presented below share a single source sample, sequenced in a study of PD-L1 blockade in urothelial cancer. As for time point: pretreatment peripheral blood. Profiling relied on immunoSEQ multiplex PCR, and the TCRdb table lists in-frame clones only, not all of them. The sample includes approximately 63,000 clones, approximately 80% seen only once; the top ten take 1.5% to 2%. Here the sequenced sample was PBMCs, taken around atezolizumab (anti-PD-L1) treatment. These receptors came from a man aged 70-80 years with urothelial cancer.

V usage is TRBV6-1 and J usage is TRBJ1-5; 7 bases map to TRBD1. Unmatched junction bases numbered 6, after V lost 8 bases and J lost 5 bases. CDR3 length equals 13 residues. CDR1 is MNHNS, CDR2 SASEGT, per germline. CDR3 sequence: CASRQGNDQPQHF. The CDR3, as DNA: TGTGCCAGCCGACAGGGTAATGATCAGCCCCAGCATTTT.

DNA for the CDR3: TGCGCCAGCAGCCCCCGGGGCGGGAGTCCCCAAGAGACCCAGTACTTC. Residues: CASSPRGGSPQETQYF. The V and J genes are TRBV5-1 and TRBJ2-5; 7 bases map to TRBD2. V lost 4 bases to trimming and J lost 1 base; unmatched junction nucleotides: 10. Germline-derived CDR1 and CDR2 are SGHRS and YFSETQ. This CDR3 region has 16 residues.

The chain combines TRBV2 with TRBJ2-1, with TRBD2 identical over 14 bases. The length of the CDR3 is 14 residues. CDR1 and CDR2 from the germline V gene are SNHLY and FYNNEI. J lost 8 bases, V lost 5 bases, and 2 bases had no gene match. Written as DNA, the CDR3 is TGTGCCAGCAGTTGGACTAGCGGGAGGCATGAGCAGTTCTTC. Translating gives CASSWTSGRHEQFF.

The V gene is TRBV2, the J gene TRBJ2-2; D perhaps matches TRBD2 (5 bases). Germline V gene data show CDR1 as SNHLY and CDR2 as FYNNEI. This CDR3 comprises 15 residues. V shed 2 bases and J shed 0 bases, with 7 bases lying between them. The CDR3 nucleotides read TGTGCCAGCAGTGAAACGGGGTCGAACACCGGGGAGCTGTTTTTT. The encoded protein is CASSETGSNTGELFF.

The rearrangement uses TRBV10-3 and TRBJ1-1; no clear D. This CDR3 is 12 amino acids long. V was cut by 3 bases and J by 9 bases, with 11 bases left in between. Germline CDR1 is ENHRY and CDR2 is SYGVKD. The CDR3: CAISDSGSQAFF. In DNA, the CDR3 is TGTGCCATCAGTGACAGCGGGTCCCAAGCTTTCTTT.

The chain uses TRBV7-3 and TRBJ2-7; 12 bases fit TRBD2. CDR3 length: 16 amino acids. Per germline, CDR1 SGHTA and CDR2 FQGTGA. The V gene end was trimmed by 5 bases and the J gene end by 7 bases; junction bases not matched to a gene: 12. The CDR3 nucleotides are TGTGCCAGCAGCGACCGGACTAGCGGGGCCGGGGGAGAGCAGTACTTC. Translated: CASSDRTSGAGGEQYF.

V gene TRBV5-5 combines with J gene TRBJ1-5; D remains ambiguous. Germline V gene lookup returns CDR1 SGHKS and CDR2 YYEKEE (reference sequence). The CDR3 length is 15 residues. V shed 0 bases and J shed 5 bases, with 12 bases lying between them. The CDR3 is CASSLVASGHQPQHF. The CDR3 DNA is TGTGCCAGCAGCTTGGTGGCGTCGGGTCATCAGCCCCAGCATTTT.

V and J are TRBV7-9 and TRBJ2-2; D call uncertain. Germline V gene lookup returns CDR1 SEHNR and CDR2 FQNEAQ (reference sequence). Trimming shortened V by 5 bases and J by 2 bases, and 3 bases separated the two germline ends. This CDR3 comprises 12 residues. CDR3 nucleotide sequence: TGTGCCAGCAGCCATAACACCGGGGAGCTGTTTTTT. It codes for CASSHNTGELFF.

This clone came up many times. The chain employs TRBV9 and TRBJ1-2; tentative D call: TRBD1 (6 bases). The V end was cut by 10 bases, the J end by 9 bases, with 16 bases between. The germline gives CDR1 SGDLS, CDR2 YYNGEE. This CDR3 is 11 amino acids long. DNA of the CDR3: TGTGCCTCGGGGGGGGCGCGTCGCTACACCTTC. Its protein is CASGGARRYTF.

The chain uses TRBV19 and TRBJ2-7, with 8 positions matching TRBD1. The germline V gene encodes CDR1 LNHDA and CDR2 SQIVND (reference sequence). The CDR3 totals 14 residues. V dropped 5 bases and J dropped 6; count of bases not matched to a gene: 9. DNA for the CDR3: TGTGCCAGTAGTCCCCGGACAGGGCCCGGCGAGCAGTACTTC. It is translated as CASSPRTGPGEQYF.

The gene calls are TRBV27 and TRBJ1-5; a possible D gene is TRBD1 (5 bases). The CDR3 sequence is 13 residues long. Germline V gene lookup returns CDR1 MNHEY and CDR2 SMNVEV (reference sequence). V lost 6 bases and J 4 bases, leaving 10 bases between the germline ends. CDR3 loop: CASSLTANQPQHF. For the CDR3, the DNA is TGTGCCAGCAGCCTGACAGCTAATCAGCCCCAGCATTTT.

The CDR3 protein is CASSSTSGNSYNEQFF. The CDR3 nucleotides are TGTGCCAGCAGCTCTACTAGCGGGAATTCCTACAATGAGCAGTTCTTC. The V and J genes are TRBV7-3 and TRBJ2-1, with 10 bases identical to TRBD2. V was pared by 4 bases and J by 1 base, with 4 bases of the junction left unmatched. The CDR3 length is 16 residues. Per the germline V gene, CDR1 is SGHTA and CDR2 is FQGTGA.

The V call is TRBV27, the J call TRBJ2-1, with 10 bases fitting TRBD2. CDR3 length: 15 amino acids. Trimming removed 3 bases from V and 9 bases from J; junction bases left unmatched: 8. Germline CDR1 and CDR2: MNHEY and SMNVEV (reference sequence). CDR3 nucleotides: TGTGCCAGCAGTTTTCGAGCTAGCGGGAGCGGTGAGCAGTTCTTC. This encodes CASSFRASGSGEQFF.

The chain uses TRBV7-3 and TRBJ2-5, with D hard to call. Germline CDR1 SGHTA, CDR2 FQGTGA. The CDR3 runs to 13 residues. Trimming took off 2 bases at V and 0 bases at J, with 4 bases between the two ends. The CDR3 DNA reads TGTGCCAGCAGCTTAGAGTACCAAGAGACCCAGTACTTC. Translated, it gives CASSLEYQETQYF.

The V gene is TRBV6-1, the J gene TRBJ1-5, with TRBD1 matching 7 bases. The V gene end was trimmed by 6 bases and the J gene end by 6 bases; junction bases not matched to a gene: 11. Germline loops: CDR1 MNHNS, CDR2 SASEGT. This CDR3 has 15 residues. CDR3 loop: CASRGTGTESQPQHF. DNA of the CDR3: TGTGCCAGCAGAGGGACCGGGACAGAGAGTCAGCCCCAGCATTTT.

The V gene is TRBV19, the J gene TRBJ2-2; 11 bases are shared with TRBD1. Germline V CDR1 and CDR2: LNHDA, SQIVND (reference sequence). V shed 6 bases, J shed 0 bases, and the junction held 0 bases outside the gene matches. This CDR3 has 15 residues. The CDR3 DNA is TGTGCCAGTAGGGGACAGGGGGCGAACACCGGGGAGCTGTTTTTT. It is translated as CASRGQGANTGELFF.

The chain is built from TRBV27 and TRBJ2-7; no clear D gene. Between the trimmed V and J ends, which lost 5 bases and 2 bases, there was a span of 4 bases. Germline loops: CDR1 MNHEY, CDR2 SMNVEV (reference sequence). The CDR3 covers 11 residues. In nucleotides, the CDR3 is TGTGCCAGCAGTCCTACCTACGAGCAGTACTTC. This gives the protein CASSPTYEQYF.

With respect to this clone: Other DNA sequences in the same sample also yield this CDR3. The rearrangement links TRBV28 to TRBJ2-2; 8 nucleotides match TRBD2. The germline V gene encodes CDR1 MDHEN and CDR2 SYDVKM. The length of the CDR3 is 14 residues. V lost 5 bases to trimming and J lost 7 bases; unmatched junction nucleotides: 6. CDR3 nucleotide sequence: TGTGCCAGCAGTCTCGGACTAGCCGGCGGGGAGCTGTTTTTT. Translating it yields CASSLGLAGGELFF.

This clone was counted only a few times. The chain links TRBV28 to TRBJ1-1, with D perhaps TRBD1 (5 bases). The CDR3 is made up of 11 amino acids. The germline gives CDR1 MDHEN, CDR2 SYDVKM. V was shortened by 11 bases and J by 2 bases, with 9 bases between the two germline ends. CDR3 DNA: TGTGCCGGGGGGGGAAACACTGAAGCTTTCTTT. Protein product: CAGGGNTEAFF.

The J gene is TRBJ2-1, the V gene TRBV4-3, with TRBD2 matching over 7 bases. V was clipped by 4 bases and J by 0 bases; unmatched bases: 12. The CDR3 consists of 18 residues. The germline CDR1 and CDR2 sequences are LGHNA and YSLEER. CDR3 sequence reads: CASSLHAAASGSYNEQFF. The CDR3 bases are TGCGCCAGCAGCCTACACGCCGCGGCTAGCGGCTCCTACAATGAGCAGTTCTTC.

The chain uses TRBV19 and TRBJ2-1; TRBD2 matches 12 bases. Germline trimming cut 9 bases from V and 6 bases from J; bases unmatched to any gene: 3. Germline values: CDR1 LNHDA, CDR2 SQIVND (reference sequence). This CDR3 has 13 amino acids. DNA of the CDR3: TGTGCCAGCCGACTAGCGGGGGTCAATGAGCAGTTCTTC. Protein sequence: CASRLAGVNEQFF. The full variable domain, in which reference TRBV19 and TRBJ2-1 provide the parts outside the CDR3, is DGGITQSPKYLFRKEGQNVTLSCEQNLNHDAMYWYRQDPGQGLRLIYYSQIVNDFQKGDIAEGYSVSREKKESFPLTVTSAQKNPTAFYLCASRLAGVNEQFFGPGTRLTVL.

This chain links TRBV7-2 with TRBJ2-7, with 8 nucleotides matching TRBD2. Unmatched junction bases numbered 4, after V lost 3 bases and J lost 3 bases. Per germline, CDR1 SGHTA and CDR2 FQGNSA. The CDR3 runs 14 residues. The CDR3 DNA sequence: TGTGCCAGCAGCTTCGGGAGCGGGGGCTACGAGCAGTACTTC. The encoded protein is CASSFGSGGYEQYF.

The chain couples TRBV2 to TRBJ2-1; 7 bases map to TRBD2. The length of the CDR3 is 16 residues. Looked up from germline, CDR1 is SNHLY and CDR2 is FYNNEI. The junction had 13 bases not matched to a gene; V was cut back by 5 bases and J by 6 bases. CDR3: CASSPLGGGRSNEQFF. The CDR3 DNA follows: TGTGCCAGCAGTCCCTTGGGGGGAGGGCGAAGCAATGAGCAGTTCTTC.